This T cell receptor beta chain was recorded in a study of shared clonotypes between healthy human individuals. About the research overall: The study enrolled a couple of women and three men aged 18 to 49.

Trimming pared 4 bases from V and 8 bases from J, leaving 18 bases between. Germline assignment: CDR1 SGHNT and CDR2 YYREEE (reference sequence). There are 15 residues in the CDR3. This clone came up once. It was CD45RO-negative cells, positively selected for CCR7, that made up naive CD8 cells, with terminally differentiated effector memory CD45RA+ cells excluded. TCRdb's table, derived via immunoSEQ multiplex PCR, lists solely in-frame clones and lacks some. The data contain under 2,000,000 clones, roughly 95% of them singletons. Sequencing was done on a sample of naive CD8+ T cells sorted from blood. The chain links TRBV5-4 to TRBJ1-4, with TRBD1 as a possible D gene (5 bases). The origin of this receptor is a man younger than 30 in good health. Here the CDR3 DNA reads TGTGCCAGCAGCCCGGCAGGGTTCATTGGGGAAAAACTGTTTTTT. Its protein product is CASSPAGFIGEKLFF. Full variable domain (rest looked up from reference TRBV5-4 and TRBJ1-4): ETGVTQSPTHLIKTRGQQVTLRCSSQSGHNTVSWYQQALGQGPQFIFQYYREEENGRGNFPPRFSGLQFPNYSSELNVNALELDDSALYLCASSPAGFIGEKLFFGSGTQLSVL.